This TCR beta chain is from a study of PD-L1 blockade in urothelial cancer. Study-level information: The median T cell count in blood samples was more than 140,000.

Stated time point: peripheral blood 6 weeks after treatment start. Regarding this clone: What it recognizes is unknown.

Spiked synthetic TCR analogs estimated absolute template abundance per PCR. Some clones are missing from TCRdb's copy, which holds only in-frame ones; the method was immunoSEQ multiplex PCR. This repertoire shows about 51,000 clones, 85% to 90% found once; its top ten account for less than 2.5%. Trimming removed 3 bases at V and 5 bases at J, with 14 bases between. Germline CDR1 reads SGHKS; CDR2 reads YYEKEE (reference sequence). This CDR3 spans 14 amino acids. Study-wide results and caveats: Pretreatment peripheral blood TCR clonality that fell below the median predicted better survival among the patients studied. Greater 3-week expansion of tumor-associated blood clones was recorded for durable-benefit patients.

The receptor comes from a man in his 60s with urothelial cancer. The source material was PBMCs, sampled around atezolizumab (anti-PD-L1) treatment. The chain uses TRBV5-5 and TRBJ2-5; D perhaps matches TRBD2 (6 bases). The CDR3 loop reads CASSSSRRGETQYF. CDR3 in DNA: TGTGCCAGCAGCTCGAGTAGACGGGGGGAGACCCAGTACTTC.